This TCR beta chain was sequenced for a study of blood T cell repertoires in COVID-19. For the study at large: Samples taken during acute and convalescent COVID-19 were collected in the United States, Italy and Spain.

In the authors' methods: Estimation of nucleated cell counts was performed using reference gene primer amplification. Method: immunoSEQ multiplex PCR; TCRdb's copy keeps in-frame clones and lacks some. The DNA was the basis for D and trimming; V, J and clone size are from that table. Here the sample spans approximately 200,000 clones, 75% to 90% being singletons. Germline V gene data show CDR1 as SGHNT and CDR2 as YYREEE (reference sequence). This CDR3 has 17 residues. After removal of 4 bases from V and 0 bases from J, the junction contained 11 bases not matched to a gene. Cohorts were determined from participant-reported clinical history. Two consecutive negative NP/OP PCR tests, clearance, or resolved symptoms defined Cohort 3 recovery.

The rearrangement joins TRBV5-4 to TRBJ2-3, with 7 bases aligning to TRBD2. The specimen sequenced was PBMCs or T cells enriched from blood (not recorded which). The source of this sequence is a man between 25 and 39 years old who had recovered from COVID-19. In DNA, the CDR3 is TGTGCCAGCAGCGTCGGAGGGCTAGCGGCTAGCACAGATACGCAGTATTTT. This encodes CASSVGGLAASTDTQYF.